Presented here are 21 T cell receptor beta chains from one specimen sequenced in a study of beta chain features in type 1 diabetes. Which antigens these TCRs recognize remains unknown. Notes on the study in general: Significant though moderate, a shortening of TCRB CDR3s appeared in all four CD4+ subsets of Type 1 diabetes patients.

Every bit of the isolated RNA underwent reverse transcription, so sequencing read expressed TCRB transcripts. Sequencing used immunoSEQ multiplex PCR; TCRdb keeps in-frame clones, though not all of them. The sample consists of roughly 240,000 clones, around 22% of them appearing once. Sequenced sample: naive CD4+ T cells from blood. Every receptor here comes from a woman between 25 and 40 years old with type 1 diabetes.

This clone is a singleton in its sample. The chain combines TRBV18 with TRBJ2-2; tentative D call: TRBD1 (7 bases). This CDR3 comprises 15 residues. V gave up 6 bases and J gave up 3 bases, with 14 bases separating them. CDR1 and CDR2 (germline): KGHSH, LQKENI. The CDR3 sequence is CASSAGQRDTGELFF. CDR3 bases: TGTGCCAGCTCCGCGGGACAGCGAGACACCGGGGAGCTGTTTTTT.

This clone has a handful of counts. This chain links TRBV5-1 with TRBJ2-3; 7 bases line up with TRBD2. From germline, CDR1 is SGHRS and CDR2 YFSETQ. The V segment lost 4 bases and the J segment 0 bases; nucleotides outside the gene matches: 5. The CDR3 is 15 amino acids. CDR3 sequence: CASSLGLRSTDTQYF. The DNA for the CDR3 is TGCGCCAGCAGCCTGGGACTACGTAGCACAGATACGCAGTATTTT.

V is TRBV2 and J is TRBJ2-3; 10 positions match TRBD1. The V segment lost 5 bases and the J segment 6 bases; nucleotides outside the gene matches: 11. The germline V gene encodes CDR1 SNHLY and CDR2 FYNNEI. The length of the CDR3 is 16 residues. The chain's CDR3 is CASSKGTGAFRDTQYF. The CDR3 DNA sequence: TGTGCCAGCAGTAAAGGGACAGGGGCCTTCAGGGATACGCAGTATTTT.

The rearrangement uses TRBV6-5 and TRBJ2-5; perhaps TRBD1 as D (5 bases). Trimming left V 6 bases short and J 4 bases short, with 18 bases between. Looked up from germline, CDR1 is MNHEY and CDR2 is SVGAGI. The CDR3 covers 15 residues. Here the CDR3 reads CASRWASNRGETQYF. The DNA for the CDR3 is TGTGCCAGCAGATGGGCCTCGAATAGGGGAGAGACCCAGTACTTC.

This clone was counted between two and nine times. V and J are TRBV29-1 and TRBJ1-1, with D unclear. Per the germline V gene, CDR1 is SQVTM and CDR2 is ANQGSEA. V gave up 7 bases and J gave up 2 bases, with 14 bases separating them. This CDR3 has 13 amino acids. In DNA, the CDR3 is TGCAGCGCCAATCCGGGGATTAACACTGAAGCTTTCTTT. Protein sequence: CSANPGINTEAFF.

V gene TRBV28 combines with J gene TRBJ2-5, with D tentatively TRBD2 (6 bases). CDR1 and CDR2 (germline): MDHEN, SYDVKM. V lost 5 bases and J lost 8, with 15 bases in between. This CDR3 comprises 13 residues. The CDR3 region has the DNA TGTGCCAGCAGTACCGCGGGACGACGAACCCAGTACTTC. Translating gives CASSTAGRRTQYF.

The J gene is TRBJ1-1, the V gene TRBV5-1; D uncertain. V was cut by 0 bases and J by 3 bases, with 9 bases left in between. Germline CDR1 and CDR2: SGHRS and YFSETQ. The CDR3 spans 14 residues. CDR3 nucleotides: TGCGCCAGCAGCTTGGACACCGGGGACACTGAAGCTTTCTTT. Amino acid sequence: CASSLDTGDTEAFF.

This clone was seen only once. This chain connects TRBV13 to TRBJ2-7, with 8 bases aligning to TRBD1. The CDR3 runs 13 residues. Germline CDR1 is PRHDT and CDR2 is FYEKMQ (reference sequence). The junction had 7 bases not matched to a gene; V was cut back by 5 bases and J by 7 bases. The CDR3 loop is CASSRTGSREQYF. CDR3 sequence (DNA): TGTGCCAGCAGCCGGACAGGGTCAAGGGAGCAGTACTTC.

The chain has TRBV27 and TRBJ1-1, with 8 positions matching TRBD1. CDR3 length: 14 amino acids. The germline gives CDR1 MNHEY, CDR2 SMNVEV (reference sequence). V trimming: 8 bases; J trimming: 0 bases; junction bases outside the gene matches: 5. This chain's CDR3 is CASGDRSMNTEAFF. The DNA for the CDR3 is TGTGCCAGCGGGGACAGGAGTATGAACACTGAAGCTTTCTTT.

The V call is TRBV6-1, the J call TRBJ2-7; D remains ambiguous. V was trimmed by 7 bases and J by 4 bases, leaving 8 bases between them. CDR3 size: 11 residues. Germline CDR1 and CDR2: MNHNS and SASEGT. CDR3 nucleotides: TGTGCCAGCACTCTGTCGTACGAGCAGTACTTC. Protein product: CASTLSYEQYF.

The chain carries TRBV5-4 and TRBJ1-5; possible D gene TRBD1, 6 bases. The germline CDR1 and CDR2 sequences are SGHNT and YYREEE (reference sequence). The CDR3 covers 14 residues. V was trimmed by 1 base and J by 4 bases, leaving 9 bases between them. The CDR3 DNA reads TGTGCCAGCAGCTTGCCAGGGACAAATCAGCCCCAGCATTTT. Protein product: CASSLPGTNQPQHF. The complete variable domain, with remaining parts taken from reference TRBV5-4 and TRBJ1-5, reads ETGVTQSPTHLIKTRGQQVTLRCSSQSGHNTVSWYQQALGQGPQFIFQYYREEENGRGNFPPRFSGLQFPNYSSELNVNALELDDSALYLCASSLPGTNQPQHFGDGTRLSIL.

The gene calls are TRBV27 and TRBJ2-1; D is perhaps TRBD1 (7 bases). Germline-derived CDR1 and CDR2 are MNHEY and SMNVEV (reference sequence). CDR3 length: 16 residues. Trimming shortened V by 6 bases and J by 4 bases, and 19 bases separated the two germline ends. The CDR3 reads CASRFIRGTAYNEQFF. The DNA of the CDR3 is TGTGCCAGCAGATTTATCCGCGGGACAGCATACAATGAGCAGTTCTTC.

The V and J genes are TRBV18 and TRBJ1-2, with 9 bases aligning to TRBD1. Unmatched junction bases numbered 3, after V lost 4 bases and J lost 3 bases. The CDR3 totals 14 residues. Germline loops: CDR1 KGHSH, CDR2 LQKENI. The DNA for the CDR3 is TGTGCCAGCTCACTTAGGACAGGGGACTATGGCTACACCTTC. This translates into CASSLRTGDYGYTF.

The chain has TRBV29-1 and TRBJ1-4; possible D gene TRBD1, 5 bases. V lost 0 bases, J lost 10 bases, and 18 bases lay in between. The CDR3 is made up of 15 amino acids. Germline CDR1 is SQVTM and CDR2 is ANQGSEA. The CDR3 protein is CSVEENSLGRGKLFF. DNA of the CDR3: TGCAGCGTTGAAGAAAACAGTTTGGGAAGGGGAAAACTGTTTTTT.

The genes are TRBV30 and TRBJ2-3; D is unclear. This CDR3 comprises 14 residues. Germline V gives CDR1 GTSNPN, CDR2 SVGIG (reference sequence). In nucleotides, the CDR3 is TGTGCGTCCTTAACCCAGCGAAGCACAGATACGCAGTATTTT. Protein product: CASLTQRSTDTQYF.

This clone has only a few counts. The V gene is TRBV19, the J gene TRBJ2-1, with 12 nucleotides matching TRBD2. With 7 bases clipped from V and 15 bases from J, the junction kept 13 bases outside the gene matches. The germline V gene encodes CDR1 LNHDA and CDR2 SQIVND (reference sequence). This CDR3 has 14 residues. The CDR3 region has the DNA TGTGCCAGTACCAGGACTAGCGGGATAGGCCCTCGGTTCTTC. Translation: CASTRTSGIGPRFF.

This clone has just a few counts. V is TRBV10-1 and J is TRBJ2-7; 9 nucleotides align to TRBD1. Germline CDR1 WNHNN, CDR2 SYGVQD (reference sequence). The V and J ends lost 11 bases and 3 bases, in that order; junction bases with no gene match: 8. This CDR3 spans 13 amino acids. CDR3 DNA sequence: TGCGCCGGAAGGCGGACAGGGGTCTACGAGCAGTACTTC. Protein: CAGRRTGVYEQYF.

The V gene is TRBV6-5, the J gene TRBJ1-3; the D gene is possibly TRBD1 (5 bases). V was trimmed by 6 bases and J by 9 bases, leaving 12 bases between them. CDR3 length: 12 residues. CDR1 is MNHEY, CDR2 SVGAGI, per germline. CDR3 amino acids: CASSQGGGTIYF. The CDR3 region has the DNA TGTGCCAGCAGCCAGGGTGGCGGCACCATATATTTT.

This clone has more than one count but fewer than ten. This rearrangement joins TRBV15 to TRBJ2-6; 8 nucleotides match TRBD1. The germline gives CDR1 LNHNV, CDR2 YYDKDF (reference sequence). The J segment lost 0 bases and the V segment lost 0 bases, leaving 4 bases of the junction unmatched. The CDR3 length is 18 residues. CDR3 bases: TGTGCCACCAGCAGAGATCACAGGGGGAGCTCTGGGGCCAACGTCCTGACTTTC. This translates into CATSRDHRGSSGANVLTF. The whole variable domain, filled in from reference TRBV15 and TRBJ2-6, reads DAMVIQNPRYQVTQFGKPVTLSCSQTLNHNVMYWYQQKSSQAPKLLFHYYDKDFNNEADTPDNFQSRRPNTSFCFLDIRSPGLGDTAMYLCATSRDHRGSSGANVLTFGAGSRLTVL.

The chain couples TRBV30 to TRBJ2-7; 7 bases fit TRBD1. The V gene end was trimmed by 2 bases and the J gene end by 6 bases; junction bases not matched to a gene: 19. The CDR3 sequence is 17 residues long. Germline-derived CDR1 and CDR2 are GTSNPN and SVGIG (reference sequence). The chain's CDR3 is CAWSSLPDRAGRAEQYF. The DNA of the CDR3 is TGTGCCTGGAGTTCCCTCCCCGACAGGGCCGGAAGGGCCGAGCAGTACTTC. Together with reference TRBV30 and TRBJ2-7, the CDR3 gives the full variable domain: SQTIHQWPATLVQPVGSPLSLECTVEGTSNPNLYWYRQAAGRGLQLLFYSVGIGQISSEVPQNLSASRPQDRQFILSSKKLLLSDSGFYLCAWSSLPDRAGRAEQYFGPGTRLTVT.

This clone came up a few times. The chain employs TRBV6-6 and TRBJ2-1, with a weak D call TRBD2 (5 bases). The germline gives CDR1 MNHNY, CDR2 SVGAGI (reference sequence). The CDR3 extends over 16 amino acids. V was trimmed by 2 bases and J by 4 bases, leaving 15 bases between them. The CDR3 loop is CASSYPNGLEYNEQFF. The CDR3 DNA reads TGTGCCAGCAGTTACCCCAATGGACTGGAGTACAATGAGCAGTTCTTC.